Shown below are 2 T cell receptor beta chains from a single sample sequenced in a study of blood T cell repertoires in COVID-19. Assay used: immunoSEQ multiplex PCR; TCRdb lists only in-frame clones, some missing. This sample has a few hundred thousand clones, with roughly 89% found just once. Material for sequencing was peripheral blood. These receptors were collected from a man younger than 45 with acute or convalescent COVID-19.

V gene TRBV7-5 combines with J gene TRBJ2-5; the D call in the table, TRBD2, was not verified against the DNA. TRBV7-5 is assigned pseudogene status. This CDR3 has 14 residues. CDR3 coding DNA: TGTGCCAGAAGAGCAGCGGGAGAAAGGGAGACCCAGTACTTC. Protein sequence: CARRAAGERETQYF.

This sequence joins TRBV5-1 and TRBJ2-7; 7 bases align to TRBD1. Germline CDR1 is SGHRS and CDR2 is YFSETQ. The length of the CDR3 is 15 residues. After removal of 0 bases from V and 7 bases from J, the junction contained 10 bases not matched to a gene. The CDR3 DNA sequence: TGCGCCAGCAGCTTGGCCGGGACAGCGATTTCGGAGCAGTACTTC. The encoded protein is CASSLAGTAISEQYF.